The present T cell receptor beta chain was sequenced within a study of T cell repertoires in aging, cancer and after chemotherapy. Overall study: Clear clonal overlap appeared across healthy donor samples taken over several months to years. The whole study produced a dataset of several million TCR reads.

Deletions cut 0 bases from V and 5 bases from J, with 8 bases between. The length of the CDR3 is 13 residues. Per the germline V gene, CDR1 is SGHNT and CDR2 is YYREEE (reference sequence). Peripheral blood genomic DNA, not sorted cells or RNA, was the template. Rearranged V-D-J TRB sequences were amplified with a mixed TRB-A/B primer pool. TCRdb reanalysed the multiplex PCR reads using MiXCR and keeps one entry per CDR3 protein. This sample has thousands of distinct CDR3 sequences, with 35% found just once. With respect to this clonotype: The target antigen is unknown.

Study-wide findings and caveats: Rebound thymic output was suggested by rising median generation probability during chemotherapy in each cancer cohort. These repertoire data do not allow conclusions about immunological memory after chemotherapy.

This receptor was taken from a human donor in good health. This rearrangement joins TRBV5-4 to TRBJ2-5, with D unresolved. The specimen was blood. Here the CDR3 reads CASSLGGSETQYF. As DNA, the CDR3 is TGTGCCAGCAGCTTGGGAGGTAGCGAGACCCAGTACTTC.